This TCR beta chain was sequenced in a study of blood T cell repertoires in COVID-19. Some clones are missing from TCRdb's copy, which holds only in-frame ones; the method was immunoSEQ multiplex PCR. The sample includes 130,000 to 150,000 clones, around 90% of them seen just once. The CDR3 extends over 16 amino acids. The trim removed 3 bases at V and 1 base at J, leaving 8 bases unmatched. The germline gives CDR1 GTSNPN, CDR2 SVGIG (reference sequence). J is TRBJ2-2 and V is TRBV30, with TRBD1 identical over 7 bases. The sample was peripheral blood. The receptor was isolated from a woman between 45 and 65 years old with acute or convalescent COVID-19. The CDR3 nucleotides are TGTGCCTGGAGGGCACAAGGACAGGAGAACACCGGGGAGCTGTTTTTT. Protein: CAWRAQGQENTGELFF.